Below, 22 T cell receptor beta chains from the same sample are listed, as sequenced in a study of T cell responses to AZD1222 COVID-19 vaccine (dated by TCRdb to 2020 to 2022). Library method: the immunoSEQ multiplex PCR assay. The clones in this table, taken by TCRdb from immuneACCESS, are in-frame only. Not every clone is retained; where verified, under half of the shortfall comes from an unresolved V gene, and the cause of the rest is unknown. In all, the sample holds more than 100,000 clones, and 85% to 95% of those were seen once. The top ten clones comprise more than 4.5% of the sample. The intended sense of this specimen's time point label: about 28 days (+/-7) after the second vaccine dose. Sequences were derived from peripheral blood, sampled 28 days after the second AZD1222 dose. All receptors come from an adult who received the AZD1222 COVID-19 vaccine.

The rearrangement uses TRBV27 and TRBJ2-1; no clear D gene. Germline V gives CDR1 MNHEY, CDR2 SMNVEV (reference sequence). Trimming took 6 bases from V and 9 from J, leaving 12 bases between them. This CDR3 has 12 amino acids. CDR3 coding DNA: TGTGCCAGCAGCCGCCAGGAAGGTGAGCAGTTCTTC. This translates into CASSRQEGEQFF.

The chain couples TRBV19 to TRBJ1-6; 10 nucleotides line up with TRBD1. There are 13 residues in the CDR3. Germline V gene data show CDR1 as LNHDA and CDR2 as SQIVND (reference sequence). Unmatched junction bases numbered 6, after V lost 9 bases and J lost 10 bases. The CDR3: CASWDRGGSPLHF. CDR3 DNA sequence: TGTGCCAGCTGGGACAGGGGAGGATCACCCCTCCACTTT.

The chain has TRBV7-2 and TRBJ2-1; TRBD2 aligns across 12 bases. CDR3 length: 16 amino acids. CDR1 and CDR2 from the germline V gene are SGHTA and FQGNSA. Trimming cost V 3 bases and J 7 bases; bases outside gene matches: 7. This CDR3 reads CASSLWLAGGPNEQFF. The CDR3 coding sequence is TGTGCCAGCAGCTTGTGGCTAGCGGGAGGGCCTAATGAGCAGTTCTTC.

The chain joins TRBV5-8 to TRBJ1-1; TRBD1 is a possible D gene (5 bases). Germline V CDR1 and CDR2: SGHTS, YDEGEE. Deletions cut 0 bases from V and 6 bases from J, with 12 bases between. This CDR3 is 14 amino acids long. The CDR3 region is CASSLGTRVSEAFF. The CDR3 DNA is TGTGCCAGCAGCTTGGGGACCAGGGTATCTGAAGCTTTCTTT.

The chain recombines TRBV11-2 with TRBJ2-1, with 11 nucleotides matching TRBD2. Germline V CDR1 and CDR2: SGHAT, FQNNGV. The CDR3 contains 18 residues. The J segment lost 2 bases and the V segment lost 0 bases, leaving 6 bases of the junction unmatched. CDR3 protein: CASSLDPSGRTPYNEQFF. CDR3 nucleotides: TGTGCCAGCAGCTTAGACCCTAGCGGGAGGACTCCCTACAATGAGCAGTTCTTC.

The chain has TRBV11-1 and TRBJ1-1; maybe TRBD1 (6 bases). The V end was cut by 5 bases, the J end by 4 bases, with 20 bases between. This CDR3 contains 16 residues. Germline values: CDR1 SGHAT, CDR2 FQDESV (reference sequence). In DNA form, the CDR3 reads TGTGCCAGCAGCAACTCCAGGGGCCCAGTAGGCACTGAAGCTTTCTTT. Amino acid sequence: CASSNSRGPVGTEAFF.

The CDR3 bases are TGCGCCAGCAGCCCCGGACAGGCTAATGAAAAACTGTTTTTT. Translating gives CASSPGQANEKLFF. The rearrangement links TRBV5-1 to TRBJ1-4; 7 bases align to TRBD1. The CDR3 sequence is 14 residues long. The germline CDR1 and CDR2 sequences are SGHRS and YFSETQ. Unmatched junction bases numbered 3, after V lost 4 bases and J lost 3 bases. The variable domain in full, completed from reference TRBV5-1 and TRBJ1-4, reads KAGVTQTPRYLIKTRGQQVTLSCSPISGHRSVSWYQQTPGQGLQFLFEYFSETQRNKGNFPGRFSGRQFSNSRSEMNVSTLELGDSALYLCASSPGQANEKLFFGSGTQLSVL.

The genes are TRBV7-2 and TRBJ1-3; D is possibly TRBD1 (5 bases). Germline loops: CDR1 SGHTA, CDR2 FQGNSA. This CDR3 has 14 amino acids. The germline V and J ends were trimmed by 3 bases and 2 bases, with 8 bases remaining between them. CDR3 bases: TGTGCCAGCAGCTTTTGGGGCGCTGGAAACACCATATATTTT. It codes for CASSFWGAGNTIYF. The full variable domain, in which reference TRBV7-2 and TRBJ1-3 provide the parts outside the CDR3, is GAGVSQSPSNKVTEKGKDVELRCDPISGHTALYWYRQSLGQGLEFLIYFQGNSAPDKSGLPSDRFSAERTGGSVSTLTIQRTQQEDSAVYLCASSFWGAGNTIYFGEGSWLTVV.

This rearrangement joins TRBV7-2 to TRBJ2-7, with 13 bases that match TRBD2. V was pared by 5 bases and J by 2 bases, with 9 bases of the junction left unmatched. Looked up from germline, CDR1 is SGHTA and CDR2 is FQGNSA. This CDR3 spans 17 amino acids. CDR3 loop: CASSRGGTSGIPYEQYF. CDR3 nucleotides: TGTGCCAGCAGCAGAGGGGGGACTAGCGGGATCCCCTACGAGCAGTACTTC. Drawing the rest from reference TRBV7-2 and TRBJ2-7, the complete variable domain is GAGVSQSPSNKVTEKGKDVELRCDPISGHTALYWYRQSLGQGLEFLIYFQGNSAPDKSGLPSDRFSAERTGGSVSTLTIQRTQQEDSAVYLCASSRGGTSGIPYEQYFGPGTRLTVT.

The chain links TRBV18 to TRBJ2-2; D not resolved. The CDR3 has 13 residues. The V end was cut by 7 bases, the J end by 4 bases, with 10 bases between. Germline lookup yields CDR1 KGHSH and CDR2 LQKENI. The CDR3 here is CASLQSLTGELFF. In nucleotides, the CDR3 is TGTGCCAGCTTGCAATCGCTCACCGGGGAGCTGTTTTTT. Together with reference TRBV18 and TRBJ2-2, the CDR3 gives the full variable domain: NAGVMQNPRHLVRRRGQEARLRCSPMKGHSHVYWYRQLPEEGLKFMVYLQKENIIDESGMPKERFSAEFPKEGPSILRIQQVVRGDSAAYFCASLQSLTGELFFGEGSRLTVL.

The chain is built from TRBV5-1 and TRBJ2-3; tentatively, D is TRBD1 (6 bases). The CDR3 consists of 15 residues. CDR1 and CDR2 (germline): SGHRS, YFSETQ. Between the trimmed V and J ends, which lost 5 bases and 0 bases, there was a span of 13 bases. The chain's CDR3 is CASRGGETSTDTQYF. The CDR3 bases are TGCGCCAGCAGAGGGGGAGAAACTAGCACAGATACGCAGTATTTT. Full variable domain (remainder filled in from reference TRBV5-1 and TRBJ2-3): KAGVTQTPRYLIKTRGQQVTLSCSPISGHRSVSWYQQTPGQGLQFLFEYFSETQRNKGNFPGRFSGRQFSNSRSEMNVSTLELGDSALYLCASRGGETSTDTQYFGPGTRLTVL.

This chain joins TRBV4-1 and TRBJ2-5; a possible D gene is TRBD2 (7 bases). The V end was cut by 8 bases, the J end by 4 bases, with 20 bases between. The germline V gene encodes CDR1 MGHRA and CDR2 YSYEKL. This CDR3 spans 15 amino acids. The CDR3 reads CASQIQAGGAETQYF. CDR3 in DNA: TGCGCCAGCCAAATCCAGGCTGGGGGGGCAGAGACCCAGTACTTC.

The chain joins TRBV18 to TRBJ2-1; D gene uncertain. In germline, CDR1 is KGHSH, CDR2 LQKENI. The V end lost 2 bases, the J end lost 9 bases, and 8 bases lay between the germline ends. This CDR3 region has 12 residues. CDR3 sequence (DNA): TGTGCCAGCTCACCATCGAGTCGTGAGCAGTTCTTC. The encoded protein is CASSPSSREQFF. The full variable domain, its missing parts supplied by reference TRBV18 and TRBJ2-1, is NAGVMQNPRHLVRRRGQEARLRCSPMKGHSHVYWYRQLPEEGLKFMVYLQKENIIDESGMPKERFSAEFPKEGPSILRIQQVVRGDSAAYFCASSPSSREQFFGPGTRLTVL.

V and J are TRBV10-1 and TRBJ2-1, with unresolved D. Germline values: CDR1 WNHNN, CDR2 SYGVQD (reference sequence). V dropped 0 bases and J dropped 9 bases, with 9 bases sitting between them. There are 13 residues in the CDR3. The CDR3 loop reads CASSESRVREQFF. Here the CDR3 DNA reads TGCGCCAGCAGTGAGTCCCGGGTGCGTGAGCAGTTCTTC.

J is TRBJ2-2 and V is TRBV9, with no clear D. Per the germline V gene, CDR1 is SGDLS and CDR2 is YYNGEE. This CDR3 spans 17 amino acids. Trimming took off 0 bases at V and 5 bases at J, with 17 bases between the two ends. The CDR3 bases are TGTGCCAGCAGCGTAGGCCTCCAGTGGGTCAGAACCGGGGAGCTGTTTTTT. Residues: CASSVGLQWVRTGELFF. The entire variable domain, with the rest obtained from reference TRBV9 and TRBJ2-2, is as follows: DSGVTQTPKHLITATGQRVTLRCSPRSGDLSVYWYQQSLDQGLQFLIQYYNGEERAKGNILERFSAQQFPDLHSELNLSSLELGDSALYFCASSVGLQWVRTGELFFGEGSRLTVL.

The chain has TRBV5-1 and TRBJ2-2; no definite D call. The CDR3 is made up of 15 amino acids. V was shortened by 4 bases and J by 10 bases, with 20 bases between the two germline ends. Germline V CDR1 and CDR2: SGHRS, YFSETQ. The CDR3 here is CASSPQGTVGAELFF. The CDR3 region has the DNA TGCGCCAGCAGCCCCCAAGGAACGGTCGGCGCGGAGCTGTTTTTT.

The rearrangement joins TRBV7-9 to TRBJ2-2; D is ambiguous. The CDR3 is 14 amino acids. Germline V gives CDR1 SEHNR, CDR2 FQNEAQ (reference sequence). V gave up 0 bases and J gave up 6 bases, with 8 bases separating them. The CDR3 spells CASSLASFAGELFF. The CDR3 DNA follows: TGTGCCAGCAGCTTAGCTAGTTTTGCCGGGGAGCTGTTTTTT.

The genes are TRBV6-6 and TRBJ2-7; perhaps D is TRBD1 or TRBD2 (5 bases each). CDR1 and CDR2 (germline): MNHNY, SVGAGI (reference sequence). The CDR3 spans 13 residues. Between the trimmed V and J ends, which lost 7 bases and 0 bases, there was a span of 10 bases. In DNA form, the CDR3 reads TGTGCCAGCACCTCAGGGAGCTCCTACGAGCAGTACTTC. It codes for CASTSGSSYEQYF.

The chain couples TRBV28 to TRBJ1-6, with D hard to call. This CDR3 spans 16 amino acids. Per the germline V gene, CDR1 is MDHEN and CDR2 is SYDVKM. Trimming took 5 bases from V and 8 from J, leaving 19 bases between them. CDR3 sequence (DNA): TGTGCCAGCAGTACTGCTGGGATCCCGAGTGATTCACCCCTCCACTTT. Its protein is CASSTAGIPSDSPLHF.

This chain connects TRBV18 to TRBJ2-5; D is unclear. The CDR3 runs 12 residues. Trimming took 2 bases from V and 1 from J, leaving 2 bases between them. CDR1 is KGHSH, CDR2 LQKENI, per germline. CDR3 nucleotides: TGTGCCAGCTCACCATCCCAAGAGACCCAGTACTTC. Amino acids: CASSPSQETQYF.

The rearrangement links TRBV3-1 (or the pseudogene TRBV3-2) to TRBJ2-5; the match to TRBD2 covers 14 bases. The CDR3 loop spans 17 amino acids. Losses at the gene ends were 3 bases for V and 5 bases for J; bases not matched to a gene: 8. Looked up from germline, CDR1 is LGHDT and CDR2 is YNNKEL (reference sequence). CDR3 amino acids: CASSQGLAGELRETQYF. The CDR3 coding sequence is TGTGCCAGCAGCCAGGGACTAGCGGGAGAGTTGAGGGAGACCCAGTACTTC.

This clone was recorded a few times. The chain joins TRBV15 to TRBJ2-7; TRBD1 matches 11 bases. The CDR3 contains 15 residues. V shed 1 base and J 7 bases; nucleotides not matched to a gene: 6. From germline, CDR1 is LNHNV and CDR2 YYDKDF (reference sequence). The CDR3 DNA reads TGTGCCACCAGCAGAGTGGGGACAGGGGGTCTGGAGCAGTACTTC. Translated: CATSRVGTGGLEQYF.